This T cell receptor (beta chain) was observed in a study of shared clonotypes between healthy human individuals. CDR1 SQVTM and CDR2 ANQGSEA come from the germline V gene. The CDR3 runs to 14 residues. The V end lost 5 bases, the J end lost 3 bases, and 13 bases lay between the germline ends. Repertoires were generated with immunoSEQ multiplex PCR, while TCRdb's copy carries only in-frame clones and drops some. Of over 1.4 million clones in the sample, roughly 96% were seen once. This clone came up once. Donors, without exception, were Caucasian adults residing in Nashville, Tennessee. CD4+ cell separation produced CD45RA+ naive and CD45RA-negative memory subsets.

The sequence was collected from a man younger than 40 in good health. The chain has TRBV29-1 and TRBJ2-2; a possible D gene is TRBD2 (6 bases). Sequencing input: naive CD4+ T cells sorted from blood. Documented subset: CD45RA+ positively selected. CDR3 protein: CSVRGGSYTGELFF. As DNA, the CDR3 is TGCAGCGTTCGTGGGGGGTCTTACACCGGGGAGCTGTTTTTT.